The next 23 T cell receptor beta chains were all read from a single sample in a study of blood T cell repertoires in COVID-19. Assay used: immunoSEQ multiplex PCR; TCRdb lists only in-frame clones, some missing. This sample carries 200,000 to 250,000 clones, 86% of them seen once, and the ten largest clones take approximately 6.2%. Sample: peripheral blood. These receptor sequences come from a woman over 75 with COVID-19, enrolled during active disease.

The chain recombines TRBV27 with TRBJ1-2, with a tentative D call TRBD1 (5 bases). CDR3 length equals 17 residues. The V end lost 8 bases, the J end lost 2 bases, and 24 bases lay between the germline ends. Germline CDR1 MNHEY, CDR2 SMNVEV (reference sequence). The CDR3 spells CASGPVPVFQGNYGYTF. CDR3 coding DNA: TGTGCCAGCGGGCCAGTCCCCGTGTTTCAGGGAAACTATGGCTACACCTTC.

The chain's CDR3 is CATSDRAVEPQHF. The CDR3 region has the DNA TGTGCCACCAGCGACAGGGCGGTGGAGCCCCAGCATTTT. This chain uses TRBV15 with TRBJ1-5; 7 positions match TRBD1. Unmatched junction bases numbered 6, after V lost 5 bases and J lost 8 bases. Per the germline V gene, CDR1 is LNHNV and CDR2 is YYDKDF (reference sequence). The CDR3 is made up of 13 amino acids.

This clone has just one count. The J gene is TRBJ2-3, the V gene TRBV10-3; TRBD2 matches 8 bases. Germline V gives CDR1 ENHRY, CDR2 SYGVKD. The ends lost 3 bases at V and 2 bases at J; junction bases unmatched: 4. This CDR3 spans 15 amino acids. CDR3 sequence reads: CAISDGRGATDTQYF. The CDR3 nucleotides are TGTGCCATCAGTGATGGGCGGGGGGCCACAGATACGCAGTATTTT.

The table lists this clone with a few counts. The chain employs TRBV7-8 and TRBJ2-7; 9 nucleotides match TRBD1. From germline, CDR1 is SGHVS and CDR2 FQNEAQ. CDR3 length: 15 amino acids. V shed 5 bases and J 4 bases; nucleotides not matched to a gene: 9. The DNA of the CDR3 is TGTGCCAGCAGCCCACACCGGGACAGGGTGTACGAGCAGTACGTC. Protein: CASSPHRDRVYEQYV.

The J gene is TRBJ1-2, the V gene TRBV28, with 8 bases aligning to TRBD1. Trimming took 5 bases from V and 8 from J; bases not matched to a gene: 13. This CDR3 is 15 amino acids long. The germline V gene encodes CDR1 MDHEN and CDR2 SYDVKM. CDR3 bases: TGTGCCAGCAGTACCCACACAGACAGGGGCGAGGGCTACACCTTC. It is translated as CASSTHTDRGEGYTF.

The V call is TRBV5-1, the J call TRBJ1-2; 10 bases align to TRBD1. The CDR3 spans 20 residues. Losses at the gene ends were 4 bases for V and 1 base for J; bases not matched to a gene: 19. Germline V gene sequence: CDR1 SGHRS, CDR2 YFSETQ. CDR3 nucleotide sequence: TGCGCCAGCAGCCAAACGGACAGGGGGTTCCTCACCGGGGGTAACTATGGCTACACCTTC. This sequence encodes CASSQTDRGFLTGGNYGYTF.

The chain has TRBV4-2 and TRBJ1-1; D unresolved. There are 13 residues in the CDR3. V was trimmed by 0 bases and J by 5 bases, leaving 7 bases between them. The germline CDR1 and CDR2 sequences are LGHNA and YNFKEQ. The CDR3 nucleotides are TGTGCCAGCAGCCAAGAGTACGAGACTGAAGCTTTCTTT. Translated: CASSQEYETEAFF.

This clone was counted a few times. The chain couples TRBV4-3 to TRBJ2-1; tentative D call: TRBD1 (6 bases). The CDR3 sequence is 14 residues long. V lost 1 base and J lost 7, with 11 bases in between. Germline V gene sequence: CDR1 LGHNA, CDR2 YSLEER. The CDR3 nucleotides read TGCGCCAGCAGCCAAGTGGGGGCAGGGAATGAGCAGTTCTTC. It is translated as CASSQVGAGNEQFF.

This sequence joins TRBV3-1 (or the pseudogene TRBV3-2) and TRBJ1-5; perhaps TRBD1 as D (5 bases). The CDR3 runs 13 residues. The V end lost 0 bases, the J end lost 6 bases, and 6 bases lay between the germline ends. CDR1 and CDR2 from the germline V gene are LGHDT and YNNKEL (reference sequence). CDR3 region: CASSQDRAQPQHF. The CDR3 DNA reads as TGTGCCAGCAGCCAAGACAGGGCTCAGCCCCAGCATTTT.

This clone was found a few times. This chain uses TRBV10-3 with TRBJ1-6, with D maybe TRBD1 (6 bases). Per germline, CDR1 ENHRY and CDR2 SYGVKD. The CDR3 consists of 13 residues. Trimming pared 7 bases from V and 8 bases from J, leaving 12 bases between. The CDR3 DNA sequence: TGTGCCATCACCCGACAGGTAGATTCACCCCTCCACTTT. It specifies CAITRQVDSPLHF.

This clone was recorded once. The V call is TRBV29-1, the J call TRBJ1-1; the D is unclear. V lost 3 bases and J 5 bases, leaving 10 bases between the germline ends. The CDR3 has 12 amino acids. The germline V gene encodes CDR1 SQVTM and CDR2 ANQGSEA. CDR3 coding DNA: TGCAGCGTTGACATTACTCGGACTGAAGCTTTCTTT. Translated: CSVDITRTEAFF.

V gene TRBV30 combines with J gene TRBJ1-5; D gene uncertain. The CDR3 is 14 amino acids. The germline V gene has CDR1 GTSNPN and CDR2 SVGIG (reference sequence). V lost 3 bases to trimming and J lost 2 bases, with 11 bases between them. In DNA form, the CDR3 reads TGTGCCTGGAGGCCAAACGAGGGCAATCAGCCCCAGCATTTT. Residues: CAWRPNEGNQPQHF.

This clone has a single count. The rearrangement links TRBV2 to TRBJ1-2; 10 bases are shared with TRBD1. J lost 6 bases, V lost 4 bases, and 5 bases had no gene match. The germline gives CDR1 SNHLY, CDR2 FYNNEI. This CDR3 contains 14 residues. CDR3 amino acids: CASSAPGQGNGYTF. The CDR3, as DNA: TGTGCCAGCAGTGCACCGGGACAGGGGAATGGCTACACCTTC.

CDR3 nucleotides: TGTGCCAGCAGCCAAGATTTAGCGGGGGGGCCGTCCGGGGAGCTGTTTTTT. Its protein product is CASSQDLAGGPSGELFF. The chain links TRBV4-2 to TRBJ2-2, with 11 bases aligning to TRBD2. This CDR3 region has 17 residues. CDR1 and CDR2 (germline): LGHNA, YNFKEQ. The V segment lost 0 bases and the J segment 6 bases; nucleotides outside the gene matches: 6.

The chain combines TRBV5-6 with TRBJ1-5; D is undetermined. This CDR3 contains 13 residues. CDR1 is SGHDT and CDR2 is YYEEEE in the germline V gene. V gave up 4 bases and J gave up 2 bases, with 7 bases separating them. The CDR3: CASSRRGNQPQHF. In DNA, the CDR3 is TGTGCCAGCAGCCGTCGGGGCAATCAGCCCCAGCATTTT.

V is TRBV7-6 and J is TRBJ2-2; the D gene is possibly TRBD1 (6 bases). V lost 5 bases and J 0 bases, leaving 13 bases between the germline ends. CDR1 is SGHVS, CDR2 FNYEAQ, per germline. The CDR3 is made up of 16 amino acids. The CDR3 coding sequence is TGTGCCAGCAGCCCAACCGGGACAACGAACACCGGGGAGCTGTTTTTT. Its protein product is CASSPTGTTNTGELFF.

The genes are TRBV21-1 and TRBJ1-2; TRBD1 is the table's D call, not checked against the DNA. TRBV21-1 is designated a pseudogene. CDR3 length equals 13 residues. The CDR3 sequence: CASSKRTGCGYTF. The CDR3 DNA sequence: TGTGCCAGCAGCAAAAGGACAGGGTGCGGCTACACCTTC.

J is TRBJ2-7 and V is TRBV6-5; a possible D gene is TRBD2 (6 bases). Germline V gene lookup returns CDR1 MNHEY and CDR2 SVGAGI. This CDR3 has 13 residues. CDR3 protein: CASSLADVAVPVV. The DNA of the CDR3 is TGTGCCAGCAGTTTAGCGGATGTGGCGGTTCCCGTTGTA.

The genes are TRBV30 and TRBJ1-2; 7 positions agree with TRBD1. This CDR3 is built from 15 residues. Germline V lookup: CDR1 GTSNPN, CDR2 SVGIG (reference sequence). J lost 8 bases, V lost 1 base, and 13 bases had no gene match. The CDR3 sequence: CAWSATGSFPWGYTF. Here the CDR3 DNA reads TGTGCCTGGAGTGCGACAGGGAGTTTTCCCTGGGGCTACACCTTC.

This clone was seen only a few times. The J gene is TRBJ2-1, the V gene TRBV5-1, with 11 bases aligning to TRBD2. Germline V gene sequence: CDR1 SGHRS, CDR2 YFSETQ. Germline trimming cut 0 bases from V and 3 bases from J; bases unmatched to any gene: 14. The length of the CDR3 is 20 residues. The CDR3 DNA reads TGCGCCAGCAGCTTGGCCACACCCCCAGAGACTAGCGGGAACTACAATGAGCAGTTCTTC. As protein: CASSLATPPETSGNYNEQFF. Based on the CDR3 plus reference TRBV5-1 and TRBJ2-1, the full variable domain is KAGVTQTPRYLIKTRGQQVTLSCSPISGHRSVSWYQQTPGQGLQFLFEYFSETQRNKGNFPGRFSGRQFSNSRSEMNVSTLELGDSALYLCASSLATPPETSGNYNEQFFGPGTRLTVL.

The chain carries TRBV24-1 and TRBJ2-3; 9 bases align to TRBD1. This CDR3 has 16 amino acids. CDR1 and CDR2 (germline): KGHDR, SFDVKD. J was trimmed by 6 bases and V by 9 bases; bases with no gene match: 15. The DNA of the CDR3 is TGTGCCACCTTCCACACGGGAACAGGGGGCAGGGATACGCAGTATTTT. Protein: CATFHTGTGGRDTQYF.

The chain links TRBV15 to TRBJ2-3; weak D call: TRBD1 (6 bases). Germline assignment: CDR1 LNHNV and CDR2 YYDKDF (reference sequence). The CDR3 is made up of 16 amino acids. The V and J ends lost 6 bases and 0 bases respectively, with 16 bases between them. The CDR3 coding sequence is TGTGCCACCAGTAGACAGGTTGGCAGTAGCACAGATACGCAGTATTTT. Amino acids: CATSRQVGSSTDTQYF.

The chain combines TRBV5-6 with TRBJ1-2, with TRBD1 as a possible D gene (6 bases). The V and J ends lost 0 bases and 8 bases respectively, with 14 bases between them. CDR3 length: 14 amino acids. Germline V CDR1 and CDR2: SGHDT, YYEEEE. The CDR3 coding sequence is TGTGCCAGCAGCTTGGAGATCAAAGGGGGAGGCTACACCTTC. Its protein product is CASSLEIKGGGYTF.